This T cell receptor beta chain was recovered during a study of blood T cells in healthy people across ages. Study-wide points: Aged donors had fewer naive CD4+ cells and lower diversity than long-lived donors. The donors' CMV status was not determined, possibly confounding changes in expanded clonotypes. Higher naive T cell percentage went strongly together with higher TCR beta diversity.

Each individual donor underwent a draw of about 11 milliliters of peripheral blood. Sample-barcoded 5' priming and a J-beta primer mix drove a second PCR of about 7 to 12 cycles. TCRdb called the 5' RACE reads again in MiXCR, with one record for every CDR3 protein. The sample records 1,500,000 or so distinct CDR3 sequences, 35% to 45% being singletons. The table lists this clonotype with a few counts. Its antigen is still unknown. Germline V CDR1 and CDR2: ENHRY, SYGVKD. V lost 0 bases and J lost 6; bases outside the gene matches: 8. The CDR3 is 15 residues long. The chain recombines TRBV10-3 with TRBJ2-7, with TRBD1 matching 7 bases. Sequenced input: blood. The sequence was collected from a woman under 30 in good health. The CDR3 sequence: CAISESTRGKFEQYF. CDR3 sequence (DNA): TGTGCCATCAGTGAGTCGACCAGGGGGAAATTCGAGCAGTACTTC.